These 14 T cell receptor beta chains originate from one sample sequenced in a study of cytomegalovirus exposure and HLA in healthy donors. The PCR ran on 60 Vbeta and 13 Jbeta primers. This table comes from immunoSEQ multiplex PCR, and its TCRdb copy is limited to in-frame clones, with some not included. The sample includes more than 100,000 clones, roughly four fifths seen only once; the top ten take less than 10%. What was sequenced was PBMCs. Receptors were obtained from a woman aged 50 to 60 in good health and CMV-seropositive.

Note on this clone: Different DNA sequences within this sample yield the same CDR3. The genes are TRBV10-3 and TRBJ1-2; D gene ambiguous. The germline V gene encodes CDR1 ENHRY and CDR2 SYGVKD. Trimming shortened V by 0 bases and J by 5 bases, and 7 bases separated the two germline ends. This CDR3 comprises 13 residues. CDR3 DNA: TGTGCCATCAGTGAGTCACGCGAGTATGGCTACACCTTC. It encodes CAISESREYGYTF.

The chain employs TRBV19 and TRBJ1-1; D is perhaps TRBD1 (6 bases). With 7 bases removed from V and 4 bases from J, the gap between germline ends came to 13 bases. CDR1 is LNHDA, CDR2 SQIVND, per germline (reference sequence). This CDR3 has 13 amino acids. The chain's CDR3 is CASIGGGSTEAFF. DNA of the CDR3: TGTGCCAGTATAGGGGGGGGAAGCACTGAAGCTTTCTTT.

The gene calls are TRBV2 and TRBJ1-1, with D possibly being TRBD1 (5 bases). V dropped 5 bases and J dropped 2 bases, with 9 bases sitting between them. In germline, CDR1 is SNHLY, CDR2 FYNNEI. The CDR3 has 13 amino acids. This chain's CDR3 is CASSPTVNTEAFF. For the CDR3, the DNA is TGTGCCAGCAGTCCGACAGTCAACACTGAAGCTTTCTTT.

The chain has TRBV27 and TRBJ2-1; D is undetermined. The V end was cut by 0 bases, the J end by 6 bases, with 9 bases between. Germline CDR1 and CDR2: MNHEY and SMNVEV (reference sequence). The length of the CDR3 is 14 residues. The CDR3 protein is CASSLSRMFNEQFF. As DNA, the CDR3 is TGTGCCAGCAGTTTATCGAGGATGTTCAATGAGCAGTTCTTC.

This sequence joins TRBV7-9 and TRBJ2-7, with D possibly being TRBD2 (6 bases). Deletions cut 2 bases from V and 4 bases from J, with 15 bases between. The V gene's germline CDR1 is SEHNR and CDR2 FQNEAQ (reference sequence). The CDR3 covers 15 residues. CDR3 protein: CASSLLPGGEYEQYF. In nucleotides, the CDR3 is TGTGCCAGCAGCTTATTGCCAGGAGGGGAGTACGAGCAGTACTTC.

In this sample, this clone turned up a few times. The chain combines TRBV2 with TRBJ1-5; the match to TRBD1 covers 7 bases. J gave up 7 bases and V 3 bases, and 9 bases lay outside the gene matches. In germline, CDR1 is SNHLY, CDR2 FYNNEI. The CDR3 is made up of 15 amino acids. The DNA for the CDR3 is TGTGCCAGCAGTGAGCGGCAGGGGGTAAAACAGCCCCAGCATTTT. This sequence encodes CASSERQGVKQPQHF.

A few counts support this clone. The chain couples TRBV11-2 to TRBJ2-5; tentative D call: TRBD2 (5 bases). V was trimmed by 5 bases and J by 5 bases, leaving 15 bases between them. The CDR3 is 14 amino acids. CDR1 is SGHAT and CDR2 is FQNNGV in the germline V gene. CDR3 loop: CASSRPGPGETQYF. The DNA for the CDR3 is TGTGCCAGCAGCCGTCCAGGACCGGGGGAGACCCAGTACTTC.

The genes are TRBV5-4 and TRBJ2-2, with D tentatively TRBD1 (6 bases). In germline, CDR1 is SGHNT, CDR2 YYREEE (reference sequence). CDR3 length: 15 amino acids. Trimming took off 4 bases at V and 2 bases at J, with 12 bases between the two ends. This CDR3 is CASSPRQVNTGELFF. CDR3 in DNA: TGTGCCAGCAGCCCAAGACAGGTTAACACCGGGGAGCTGTTTTTT. Filled out from reference TRBV5-4 and TRBJ2-2, the complete variable domain reads ETGVTQSPTHLIKTRGQQVTLRCSSQSGHNTVSWYQQALGQGPQFIFQYYREEENGRGNFPPRFSGLQFPNYSSELNVNALELDDSALYLCASSPRQVNTGELFFGEGSRLTVL.

This clone came up a few times. The rearrangement uses TRBV27 and TRBJ2-1; 11 nucleotides line up with TRBD2. CDR3 length equals 15 residues. Germline loops: CDR1 MNHEY, CDR2 SMNVEV (reference sequence). After removal of 2 bases from V and 7 bases from J, the junction contained 4 bases not matched to a gene. The CDR3 sequence: CASSLRLAGFNEQFF. The CDR3 region has the DNA TGTGCCAGCAGTTTAAGACTAGCGGGGTTTAATGAGCAGTTCTTC.

The chain uses TRBV28 and TRBJ2-1, with TRBD2 identical over 10 bases. The CDR3 loop spans 14 amino acids. The V and J ends lost 3 bases and 9 bases, in that order; junction bases with no gene match: 5. Germline V gene lookup returns CDR1 MDHEN and CDR2 SYDVKM. The CDR3 sequence: CASSFASGSPEQFF. As DNA, the CDR3 is TGTGCCAGCAGTTTCGCTAGCGGGAGTCCTGAGCAGTTCTTC.

The rearrangement uses TRBV30 and TRBJ2-5; possible D gene TRBD2, 5 bases. Deletions cut 3 bases from V and 2 bases from J, with 16 bases between. Germline V lookup: CDR1 GTSNPN, CDR2 SVGIG (reference sequence). The CDR3 sequence is 15 residues long. The CDR3 region is CAWRDRTRAQETQYF. CDR3 bases: TGTGCCTGGAGGGACCGAACGAGGGCGCAAGAGACCCAGTACTTC.

This clone was counted only a few times. V gene TRBV28 combines with J gene TRBJ2-7; TRBD1 is a possible D gene (6 bases). The CDR3 spans 12 residues. V dropped 2 bases and J dropped 6 bases, with 8 bases sitting between them. The germline V gene encodes CDR1 MDHEN and CDR2 SYDVKM. The CDR3 sequence is CASSLGGGEQYF. DNA of the CDR3: TGTGCCAGCAGTTTAGGGGGCGGCGAGCAGTACTTC. The complete variable domain, with remaining parts taken from reference TRBV28 and TRBJ2-7, reads DVKVTQSSRYLVKRTGEKVFLECVQDMDHENMFWYRQDPGLGLRLIYFSYDVKMKEKGDIPEGYSVSREKKERFSLILESASTNQTSMYLCASSLGGGEQYFGPGTRLTVT.

The CDR3 region is CASNYRGLETQYF. The DNA for the CDR3 is TGTGCCAGCAACTATAGGGGGCTAGAGACCCAGTACTTC. The chain uses TRBV11-2 and TRBJ2-5, with TRBD1 matching over 7 bases. The CDR3 has 13 residues. Looked up from germline, CDR1 is SGHAT and CDR2 is FQNNGV. J gave up 4 bases and V 7 bases, and 6 bases lay outside the gene matches.

The chain is built from TRBV29-1 and TRBJ1-1, with D unclear. The CDR3 extends over 12 amino acids. CDR1 and CDR2 from the germline V gene are SQVTM and ANQGSEA. V shed 4 bases and J shed 1 base, with 7 bases lying between them. The CDR3 reads CSVAGGNTEAFF. In nucleotides, the CDR3 is TGCAGCGTTGCTGGAGGGAACACTGAAGCTTTCTTT. Based on the CDR3 plus reference TRBV29-1 and TRBJ1-1, the full variable domain is SAVISQKPSRDICQRGTSLTIQCQVDSQVTMMFWYRQQPGQSLTLIATANQGSEATYESGFVIDKFPISRPNLTFSTLTVSNMSPEDSSIYLCSVAGGNTEAFFGQGTRLTVV.